Given below is one T cell receptor beta chain in context. The target antigen is unknown. The data stem from a study of graft-versus-host responses after intestinal transplantation. General study findings and limits: The authors found GvH clones in recipient marrow, some appearing first in ileum or blood.

The data were produced by immunoSEQ multiplex PCR, yet TCRdb's version contains in-frame clones alone and is incomplete. The sample has approximately 86,000 clones, roughly 90% seen once. The TCR comes from a human donor who was the organ donor for an intestinal transplant. Material: unstimulated CD8+ T cells sorted from spleen or lymph node cells, obtained before transplant.

CDR3 sequence (DNA): TGCGCCAGCAGCCGGGACAGCTACGAGCAGTACTTC. This encodes CASSRDSYEQYF. J is TRBJ2-7 and V is TRBV4-1; 7 nucleotides match TRBD1. The CDR3 contains 12 residues. Germline V CDR1 and CDR2: MGHRA, YSYEKL. After removal of 4 bases from V and 3 bases from J, the junction contained 0 bases not matched to a gene.